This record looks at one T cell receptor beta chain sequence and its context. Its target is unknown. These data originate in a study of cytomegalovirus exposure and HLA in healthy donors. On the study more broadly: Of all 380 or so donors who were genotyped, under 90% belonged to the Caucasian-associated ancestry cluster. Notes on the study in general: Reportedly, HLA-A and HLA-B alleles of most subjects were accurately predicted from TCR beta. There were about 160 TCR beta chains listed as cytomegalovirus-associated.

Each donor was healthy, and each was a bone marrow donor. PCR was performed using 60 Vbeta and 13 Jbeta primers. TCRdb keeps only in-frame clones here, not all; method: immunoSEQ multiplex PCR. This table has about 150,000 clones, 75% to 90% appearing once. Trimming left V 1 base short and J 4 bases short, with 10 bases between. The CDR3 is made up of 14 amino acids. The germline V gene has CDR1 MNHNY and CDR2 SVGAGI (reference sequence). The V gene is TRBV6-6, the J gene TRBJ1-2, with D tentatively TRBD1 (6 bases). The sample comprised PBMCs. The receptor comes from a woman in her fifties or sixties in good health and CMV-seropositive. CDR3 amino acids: CASSYLDRPYGYTF. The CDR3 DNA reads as TGTGCCAGCAGTTACTTAGACAGGCCCTATGGCTACACCTTC.